These 32 T cell receptor beta chains share one sample of origin, sequenced in a study of cytomegalovirus exposure and HLA in healthy donors. The PCR contained 60 Vbeta and 13 Jbeta primers. Measured with immunoSEQ multiplex PCR; TCRdb has only the in-frame clones, and not every one. This sample has about 120,000 clones, with under 90% found just once. Specimen: PBMCs. These receptors were obtained from a middle-aged woman in good health and CMV-seronegative.

The chain joins TRBV6-1 to TRBJ2-7; 10 bases agree with TRBD2. The CDR3 is 13 residues long. The V gene end was trimmed by 4 bases and the J gene end by 6 bases; junction bases not matched to a gene: 3. Germline V lookup: CDR1 MNHNS, CDR2 SASEGT. The CDR3 DNA sequence: TGTGCCAGCAGTGGGCTAGCGGGGGCCGAGCAGTACTTC. Protein: CASSGLAGAEQYF.

V and J are TRBV29-1 and TRBJ2-5; a possible D gene is TRBD2 (5 bases). The CDR3 is 13 amino acids. The germline V gene has CDR1 SQVTM and CDR2 ANQGSEA. V was trimmed by 6 bases and J by 9 bases, leaving 20 bases between them. The DNA for the CDR3 is TGCAGCGTGGGCGGGCGGAGCCTAGTGGCCCAGTACTTC. Its protein product is CSVGGRSLVAQYF.

The V call is TRBV30, the J call TRBJ2-4; TRBD2 matches at 8 bases. This CDR3 region has 15 residues. CDR1 is GTSNPN and CDR2 is SVGIG in the germline V gene (reference sequence). The V and J ends lost 2 bases and 6 bases, in that order; junction bases with no gene match: 9. CDR3 nucleotide sequence: TGTGCCTGGAGTAACGGGGGGGCCGGCGGAAACATTCAGTACTTC. This sequence encodes CAWSNGGAGGNIQYF.

The genes are TRBV7-9 and TRBJ2-7; D might be TRBD1 (5 bases). Germline V gene data show CDR1 as SEHNR and CDR2 as FQNEAQ (reference sequence). The CDR3 consists of 16 residues. Trimming cost V 5 bases and J 0 bases, with 17 bases left between them. CDR3 DNA sequence: TGTGCCAGCAGCCGGAGCGTAGGGGTAAGCTCCTACGAGCAGTACTTC. Its protein is CASSRSVGVSSYEQYF.

This chain connects TRBV7-2 to TRBJ2-7; 8 positions agree with TRBD1. The germline V gene encodes CDR1 SGHTA and CDR2 FQGNSA. CDR3 length: 15 residues. V shed 3 bases, J shed 5 bases, and the junction held 9 bases outside the gene matches. This CDR3 reads CASSFVRGRRNEQYF. CDR3 nucleotide sequence: TGTGCCAGCAGCTTTGTCAGGGGGCGCCGCAACGAGCAGTACTTC.

The CDR3 DNA is TGTGCCAGCAGCTTAAAAGCGGGAGGGCCCCATGAGCAGTTCTTC. It specifies CASSLKAGGPHEQFF. The chain is built from TRBV7-6 and TRBJ2-1; 10 bases are a match to TRBD2. Trimming took 2 bases from V and 8 from J; bases not matched to a gene: 6. This CDR3 spans 15 amino acids. Germline V gene data show CDR1 as SGHVS and CDR2 as FNYEAQ.

The gene calls are TRBV7-2 and TRBJ2-1; 8 bases are a match to TRBD1. From germline, CDR1 is SGHTA and CDR2 FQGNSA. The V and J ends lost 5 bases and 4 bases, in that order; junction bases with no gene match: 10. The CDR3 is 16 residues long. The CDR3 nucleotides are TGTGCCAGCAGCCCAGGGGGCGGGACAAGGTACAATGAGCAGTTCTTC. Amino acids: CASSPGGGTRYNEQFF. Full variable domain (missing parts from reference TRBV7-2 and TRBJ2-1): GAGVSQSPSNKVTEKGKDVELRCDPISGHTALYWYRQSLGQGLEFLIYFQGNSAPDKSGLPSDRFSAERTGGSVSTLTIQRTQQEDSAVYLCASSPGGGTRYNEQFFGPGTRLTVL.

V gene TRBV10-3 combines with J gene TRBJ2-1; D might be TRBD1 (7 bases). V shed 6 bases and J shed 5 bases, with 14 bases lying between them. CDR3 length: 14 amino acids. Germline V lookup: CDR1 ENHRY, CDR2 SYGVKD. This chain's CDR3 is CAISRGGGDNEQFF. CDR3 DNA sequence: TGTGCCATCAGCAGAGGGGGCGGGGACAATGAGCAGTTCTTC.

This rearrangement joins TRBV7-2 to TRBJ1-2, with D perhaps TRBD1 (5 bases). CDR1 and CDR2 (germline): SGHTA, FQGNSA. The CDR3 is 14 residues long. V was pared by 4 bases and J by 2 bases, with 11 bases between. The CDR3 is CASSSRGRNYGYTF. CDR3 nucleotide sequence: TGTGCCAGCAGCTCCCGGGGGAGGAACTATGGCTACACCTTC. The complete variable domain, with remaining parts taken from reference TRBV7-2 and TRBJ1-2, reads GAGVSQSPSNKVTEKGKDVELRCDPISGHTALYWYRQSLGQGLEFLIYFQGNSAPDKSGLPSDRFSAERTGGSVSTLTIQRTQQEDSAVYLCASSSRGRNYGYTFGSGTRLTVV.

The V and J genes are TRBV7-9 and TRBJ2-5; 10 bases align to TRBD2. Germline CDR1 SEHNR, CDR2 FQNEAQ (reference sequence). This CDR3 is 17 amino acids long. V lost 1 base, J lost 4 bases, and 9 bases stayed unmatched. The CDR3 DNA reads TGTGCCAGCAGCTTAGGTTCTAGCGGGAGAAGGGGAGAGACCCAGTACTTC. The encoded protein is CASSLGSSGRRGETQYF.

This chain joins TRBV5-1 and TRBJ1-6; 10 bases align to TRBD1. Germline trimming cut 4 bases from V and 8 bases from J; bases unmatched to any gene: 3. The CDR3 has 14 residues. Germline CDR1 SGHRS, CDR2 YFSETQ. Written as DNA, the CDR3 is TGCGCCAGCAGCAGGACAGGGGGGGATTCACCCCTCCACTTT. Amino acid sequence: CASSRTGGDSPLHF.

V is TRBV19 and J is TRBJ2-3, with D possibly being TRBD1 (5 bases). V was clipped by 0 bases and J by 5 bases, with 18 bases between them. CDR1 and CDR2 (germline): LNHDA, SQIVND (reference sequence). The CDR3 sequence is 17 residues long. The DNA of the CDR3 is TGTGCCAGTAGTATAGATCTGTTAGGGGCGAACCTAGATACGCAGTATTTT. This translates into CASSIDLLGANLDTQYF.

The chain links TRBV7-9 to TRBJ2-7, with 10 bases that match TRBD1. Germline V gives CDR1 SEHNR, CDR2 FQNEAQ (reference sequence). Trimming cost V 2 bases and J 3 bases; bases outside gene matches: 1. The CDR3 runs 14 residues. Here the CDR3 reads CASSLRTGGYEQYF. CDR3 DNA: TGTGCCAGCAGCTTACGGACAGGGGGCTACGAGCAGTACTTC.

The chain couples TRBV4-1 to TRBJ2-3; no clear D gene. Per germline, CDR1 MGHRA and CDR2 YSYEKL. V was shortened by 2 bases and J by 1 base, with 16 bases between the two germline ends. The CDR3 length is 17 residues. CDR3 protein: CASSQRVQPLGTDTQYF. In DNA, the CDR3 is TGCGCCAGCAGCCAACGGGTTCAGCCCCTGGGCACAGATACGCAGTATTTT.

This chain links TRBV28 with TRBJ2-3, with D possibly being TRBD2 (6 bases). The germline CDR1 and CDR2 sequences are MDHEN and SYDVKM. V gave up 7 bases and J gave up 4 bases, with 21 bases separating them. The CDR3 extends over 16 amino acids. The chain's CDR3 is CASTRARRGFSDTQYF. The CDR3 coding sequence is TGTGCCAGCACCAGAGCGAGACGGGGGTTCTCAGATACGCAGTATTTT.

The V call is TRBV2, the J call TRBJ2-7; 7 bases are shared with TRBD1. This CDR3 has 14 amino acids. With 6 bases clipped from V and 0 bases from J, the junction kept 5 bases outside the gene matches. Germline-derived CDR1 and CDR2 are SNHLY and FYNNEI. The CDR3 DNA reads as TGTGCCAGCAGAGGGGGCTTCGGCTCCTACGAGCAGTACTTC. It encodes CASRGGFGSYEQYF. The full variable domain, with the rest looked up from reference TRBV2 and TRBJ2-7, is EPEVTQTPSHQVTQMGQEVILRCVPISNHLYFYWYRQILGQKVEFLVSFYNNEISEKSEIFDDQFSVERPDGSNFTLKIRSTKLEDSAMYFCASRGGFGSYEQYFGPGTRLTVT.

V usage is TRBV28 and J usage is TRBJ2-7, with D perhaps TRBD1 (6 bases). From germline, CDR1 is MDHEN and CDR2 SYDVKM. V gave up 3 bases and J gave up 2 bases, with 8 bases separating them. CDR3 size: 13 residues. CDR3 region: CASSFRQAYEQYF. The CDR3 coding sequence is TGTGCCAGCAGTTTTCGACAGGCCTACGAGCAGTACTTC.

This chain connects TRBV19 to TRBJ2-6; D gene ambiguous. This CDR3 has 13 residues. The germline CDR1 and CDR2 sequences are LNHDA and SQIVND (reference sequence). The V gene lost 3 bases and the J gene lost 3 bases, with 3 bases spanning the gap. Here the CDR3 DNA reads TGTGCCAGTAGTATTCTTGGGGCCAACGTCCTGACTTTC. Amino acid sequence: CASSILGANVLTF.

This sequence joins TRBV7-9 and TRBJ2-7; 7 bases agree with TRBD1. The CDR3 has 15 amino acids. Trimming cost V 1 base and J 2 bases; bases outside gene matches: 5. Germline values: CDR1 SEHNR, CDR2 FQNEAQ (reference sequence). CDR3 nucleotide sequence: TGTGCCAGCAGCTTAGGGGACAGTGCGACCTACGAGCAGTACTTC. This encodes CASSLGDSATYEQYF.

The V call is TRBV4-3, the J call TRBJ1-1; D possibly corresponds to TRBD1 (6 bases). Trimming left V 1 base short and J 0 bases short, with 9 bases between. CDR1 is LGHNA, CDR2 YSLEER, per germline. This CDR3 comprises 15 residues. The CDR3 DNA reads TGCGCCAGCAGCCAAGGGTACAGGGTGAACACTGAAGCTTTCTTT. Residues: CASSQGYRVNTEAFF.

The J gene is TRBJ1-1, the V gene TRBV7-9; 8 bases agree with TRBD1. V shed 5 bases, J shed 4 bases, and the junction held 9 bases outside the gene matches. This CDR3 contains 15 residues. The germline CDR1 and CDR2 sequences are SEHNR and FQNEAQ (reference sequence). The CDR3 region is CASSSVRQGSTEAFF. As DNA, the CDR3 is TGTGCCAGCAGCAGCGTTAGACAGGGGAGCACTGAAGCTTTCTTT. Supplemented by reference TRBV7-9 and TRBJ1-1, the full variable domain reads DTGVSQNPRHKITKRGQNVTFRCDPISEHNRLYWYRQTLGQGPEFLTYFQNEAQLEKSRLLSDRFSAERPKGSFSTLEIQRTEQGDSAMYLCASSSVRQGSTEAFFGQGTRLTVV.

The genes are TRBV5-1 and TRBJ2-1; 10 bases fit TRBD2. This CDR3 comprises 15 residues. J was trimmed by 6 bases and V by 4 bases; bases with no gene match: 7. Germline V CDR1 and CDR2: SGHRS, YFSETQ. The CDR3 nucleotides read TGCGCCAGCAGCACCGGACTAGCGGAGTTCAATGAGCAGTTCTTC. Translated: CASSTGLAEFNEQFF.

The chain has TRBV13 and TRBJ1-1, with no clear D. The CDR3 spans 14 residues. Germline V gene sequence: CDR1 PRHDT, CDR2 FYEKMQ (reference sequence). V lost 5 bases and J lost 0, with 10 bases in between. CDR3 in amino acids: CASSIRMMNTEAFF. In DNA, the CDR3 is TGTGCCAGCAGCATCAGGATGATGAACACTGAAGCTTTCTTT.

This sequence joins TRBV4-3 and TRBJ2-1; 8 nucleotides agree with TRBD2. The CDR3 totals 16 residues. V dropped 4 bases and J dropped 5; count of bases not matched to a gene: 10. Germline lookup yields CDR1 LGHNA and CDR2 YSLEER. The CDR3 reads CASSPGPGRADNEQFF. As DNA, the CDR3 is TGCGCCAGCAGCCCAGGTCCCGGGAGGGCCGACAATGAGCAGTTCTTC.

This chain links TRBV19 with TRBJ2-3; D gene unclear. From germline, CDR1 is LNHDA and CDR2 SQIVND (reference sequence). The CDR3 runs 13 residues. V was trimmed by 6 bases and J by 0 bases, leaving 7 bases between them. The chain's CDR3 is CASRASSTDTQYF. Written as DNA, the CDR3 is TGTGCCAGTAGGGCTTCTAGCACAGATACGCAGTATTTT.

Turning to this clone: Other DNA sequences in the same sample also yield this CDR3. The V and J genes are TRBV5-6 and TRBJ2-3; 10 nucleotides align to TRBD2. Germline lookup yields CDR1 SGHDT and CDR2 YYEEEE. The CDR3 totals 15 residues. The V gene end was trimmed by 1 base and the J gene end by 5 bases; junction bases not matched to a gene: 4. Here the CDR3 reads CASSLSGGAGDTQYF. Written as DNA, the CDR3 is TGTGCCAGCAGCTTGAGCGGGGGGGCGGGAGATACGCAGTATTTT.

V is TRBV5-1 and J is TRBJ2-3; 8 bases are shared with TRBD2. Unmatched junction bases numbered 16, after V lost 0 bases and J lost 7 bases. Per the germline V gene, CDR1 is SGHRS and CDR2 is YFSETQ. The CDR3 spans 18 residues. In DNA, the CDR3 is TGCGCCAGCAGCTTGGCCGGGGATATGAGCGGGAGCGGGTATACGCAGTATTTT. Translating gives CASSLAGDMSGSGYTQYF.

The chain is built from TRBV28 and TRBJ1-2; D not resolved. V lost 5 bases to trimming and J lost 7 bases, with 11 bases between them. CDR3 length equals 12 residues. Looked up from germline, CDR1 is MDHEN and CDR2 is SYDVKM. CDR3 sequence (DNA): TGTGCCAGCAGTCCCTATCTTGTTGGCTACACCTTC. Protein sequence: CASSPYLVGYTF.

This rearrangement joins TRBV28 to TRBJ2-7; unclear D gene. The CDR3 extends over 14 amino acids. The V and J ends lost 3 bases and 2 bases respectively, with 11 bases between them. CDR1 is MDHEN, CDR2 SYDVKM, per germline. Written as DNA, the CDR3 is TGTGCCAGCAGTTTGCTCTACCGAGCCTACGAGCAGTACTTC. It is translated as CASSLLYRAYEQYF.

This chain uses TRBV5-1 with TRBJ2-1; D perhaps matches TRBD1 (6 bases). V gave up 5 bases and J gave up 0 bases, with 12 bases separating them. This CDR3 has 15 residues. In germline, CDR1 is SGHRS, CDR2 YFSETQ. Here the CDR3 DNA reads TGCGCCAGCAGTCCAGGGGTCGACTCCTACAATGAGCAGTTCTTC. This encodes CASSPGVDSYNEQFF.

The gene calls are TRBV6-1 and TRBJ2-3; D is ambiguous. CDR1 is MNHNS and CDR2 is SASEGT in the germline V gene. Trimming took off 2 bases at V and 0 bases at J, with 12 bases between the two ends. This CDR3 region has 16 residues. CDR3 amino acids: CASSEILAPSTDTQYF. DNA of the CDR3: TGTGCCAGCAGTGAAATATTAGCTCCTAGCACAGATACGCAGTATTTT.

The rearrangement uses TRBV5-5 and TRBJ2-7; a weak D match, TRBD2 (6 bases). The CDR3 length is 17 residues. CDR1 and CDR2 from the germline V gene are SGHKS and YYEKEE (reference sequence). Trimming stripped 0 bases from V and 6 bases from J, with 22 bases between. CDR3 amino acids: CASSLGVGRGAPSEQYF. For the CDR3, the DNA is TGTGCCAGCAGCTTGGGGGTAGGTCGCGGGGCGCCGAGCGAGCAGTACTTC.